The rows below give T cell receptor beta chains drawn from one sample of a study of T cells in Graves' hyperthyroidism and ophthalmopathy. TCRdb reprocessed the multiplex PCR reads with MiXCR, giving one entry per CDR3 protein. The sample has 550,000 to 600,000 distinct CDR3 sequences; around 46% are singletons. Specimen: peripheral blood or thyroid tissue (not recorded which). The receptors here all came from an adult woman with Graves' disease, either hyperthyroidism or ophthalmopathy (not recorded which). The CDR3 runs from the conserved cysteine through the conserved F or W. D genes are given only for firm matches. The size field is filled for only some rows; it gives once, few, many or a size class.

>TRBJ2-1|12|TRBV2|.|.
CASSPMVGEQFF
TGTGCCAGCAGCCCCATGGTAGGTGAGCAGTTCTTC
>TRBJ1-6|15|TRBV7-2|TRBD1|many
CASSSRTGGDSPLHF
TGTGCCAGCAGCTCCAGGACAGGGGGCGATTCACCCCTCCACTTT
>TRBJ2-7|14|TRBV4-1|.|many
CASSQGPLANEQYF
TGCGCCAGCAGCCAAGGACCCCTAGCGAACGAGCAGTACTTC
>TRBJ2-2|17|TRBV10-3|TRBD1|once
CAISALRSATGPGELFF
TGTGCCATCAGTGCTTTGAGGAGTGCGACAGGGCCCGGGGAGCTGTTTTTT
>TRBJ2-7|14|TRBV7-8|.|.
CASSFSGQIYEQYF
TGTGCCAGCAGCTTTTCAGGGCAGATTTACGAGCAGTACTTC
>TRBJ1-5|11|TRBV12-3/TRBV12-4|.|few
CASSGIRHQHF
TGTGCCAGCAGTGGGATCCGTCATCAGCATTTT
>TRBJ2-6|15|TRBV5-4|TRBD1|.
CASSGSGTGTNVLTF
TGTGCCAGCAGCGGAAGTGGGACAGGTACCAACGTCCTGACTTTC
>TRBJ1-1|15|TRBV5-1|TRBD1|many
CASRRSRQGYTEAFF
TGCGCCAGCAGGCGATCCAGACAGGGGTACACTGAAGCTTTCTTT
>TRBJ2-7|12|TRBV5-1|TRBD2|many
CASSSGGPEQYF
TGCGCCAGCAGCTCGGGGGGTCCTGAGCAGTACTTC
>TRBJ1-1|14|TRBV28|.|few
CASRLTTYTAEAFF
TGTGCCAGCAGGCTGACCACTTACACCGCTGAAGCTTTCTTT
>TRBJ1-4|13|TRBV12-3/TRBV12-4|.|once
CASSQRRDEKLFF
TGTGCCAGCAGTCAAAGGAGGGATGAAAAACTGTTTTTT
>TRBJ2-5|14|TRBV20-1|.|.
CSAIGQGGQETQYF
TGCAGTGCTATCGGCCAGGGGGGGCAAGAGACCCAGTACTTC
>TRBJ2-5|13|TRBV15|.|.
CATSRGGLETQYF
TGTGCCACCAGCAGAGGCGGTTTGGAGACCCAGTACTTC
>TRBJ1-2|16|TRBV2|TRBD1|.
CASIVSWTGGGHGYTF
TGTGCCAGCATTGTTTCTTGGACAGGAGGGGGACATGGCTACACCTTC
>TRBJ1-4|18|TRBV12-3/TRBV12-4|.|.
CASSSSNQGIGGNEKLFF
TGTGCCAGCAGTTCTAGTAACCAGGGCATTGGCGGGAATGAAAAACTGTTTTTT